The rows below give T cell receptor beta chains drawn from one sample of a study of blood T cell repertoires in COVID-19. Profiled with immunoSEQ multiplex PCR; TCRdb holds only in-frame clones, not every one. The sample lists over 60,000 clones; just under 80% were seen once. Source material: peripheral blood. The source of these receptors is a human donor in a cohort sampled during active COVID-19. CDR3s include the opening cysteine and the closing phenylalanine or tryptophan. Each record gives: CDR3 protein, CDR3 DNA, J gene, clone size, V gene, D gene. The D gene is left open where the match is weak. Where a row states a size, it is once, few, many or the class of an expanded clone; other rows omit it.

CASSQETMAGGTDTQYF TGCGCCAGCAGCCAAGAAACGATGGCGGGAGGGACAGATACGCAGTATTTT TRBJ2-3 - TRBV4-3 TRBD2
CASSRPRGQGGNTIYF TGTGCCAGCAGCAGACCCCGGGGACAGGGTGGAAACACCATATATTTT TRBJ1-3 - TRBV28 TRBD1
CASSPLAGGNTDTQYF TGTGCCAGCTCACCCCTAGCGGGAGGCAACACAGATACGCAGTATTTT TRBJ2-3 - TRBV18 TRBD2
CASSPSQGGNEKLFF TGTGCCAGCTCACCCAGCCAGGGTGGTAATGAAAAACTGTTTTTT TRBJ1-4 once TRBV18 -
CASSPNAGSLDTQYF TGTGCCAGCTCACCAAACGCGGGATCGTTAGATACGCAGTATTTT TRBJ2-3 once TRBV18 -
CASSYGDIFYEQYF TGTGCCAGCAGTTACGGGGACATATTTTACGAGCAGTACTTC TRBJ2-7 - TRBV6-5 -
CAWSVGSGHQPQHF TGTGCCTGGAGTGTAGGGTCAGGGCACCAGCCCCAGCATTTT TRBJ1-5 - TRBV30 -
CATSRDLNTEAFF TGTGCCACCAGCAGAGATTTAAACACTGAAGCTTTCTTT TRBJ1-1 once TRBV15 -
CASTRGRTYGYTF TGTGCCAGCACTCGAGGCCGTACGTATGGCTACACCTTC TRBJ1-2 - TRBV28 -
CASSLTVSDEQYF TGTGCCAGCAGCTTAACAGTTTCCGACGAGCAGTACTTC TRBJ2-7 - TRBV7-9 -
CASSRQGAYQPQHF TGTGCCAGCTCTAGACAGGGGGCTTATCAGCCCCAGCATTTT TRBJ1-5 - TRBV19 TRBD1
CASSSLDRGRIYEQYF TGTGCCAGCAGTTCCCTCGACAGGGGGCGCATCTACGAGCAGTACTTC TRBJ2-7 - TRBV27 TRBD1
CASSPIRNEQFF TGTGCCAGCAGCCCCATTCGGAATGAGCAGTTCTTC TRBJ2-1 - TRBV7-2 -
CASSPGQIYEQYF TGCGCCAGCAGCCCGGGACAGATATACGAGCAGTACTTC TRBJ2-7 - TRBV5-1 TRBD1
CASRIGGLGTDTQYF TGTGCCAGCAGGATCGGAGGGCTCGGCACAGATACGCAGTATTTT TRBJ2-3 - TRBV5-8 -
CAWTGWRETSGQETQYF TGTGCCTGGACGGGCTGGCGCGAGACTAGCGGTCAAGAGACCCAGTACTTC TRBJ2-5 few TRBV30 TRBD2
CASSHRQGNNYGYTF TGCGCCAGCAGCCACCGTCAGGGCAACAACTATGGCTACACCTTC TRBJ1-2 - TRBV4-3 -
CASGAGPRNSPLHF TGTGCCAGTGGGGCCGGCCCTAGGAATTCACCCCTCCACTTT TRBJ1-6 - TRBV19 -
CASSGTSFATDTQYF TGCGCCAGCAGCGGGACTTCTTTCGCTACAGATACGCAGTATTTT TRBJ2-3 - TRBV5-1 -
CASSNRGWRFCYEQYF TGTGCCAGCAGCAATCGGGGGTGGAGGTTTTGCTACGAGCAGTACTTC TRBJ2-7 - TRBV21-1 -
CATSRGGVGYTF TGTGCCACCAGCAGAGGCGGGGTTGGCTACACCTTC TRBJ1-2 few TRBV15 -
CASSSSGSYEQYF TGTGCCAGCAGTTCTAGCGGGAGTTACGAGCAGTACTTC TRBJ2-7 - TRBV6-2/TRBV6-3 TRBD2
CASSQDQGGEKLFF TGCGCCAGCAGCCAAGATCAAGGAGGTGAAAAACTGTTTTTT TRBJ1-4 - TRBV4-3 -
CASSHSGRAGETQYF TGTGCCAGCAGTCATAGCGGGAGGGCCGGGGAGACCCAGTACTTC TRBJ2-5 - TRBV6-2/TRBV6-3 TRBD2
CASSAELQETQYF TGTGCCAGCAGCGCCGAGCTTCAAGAGACCCAGTACTTC TRBJ2-5 - TRBV7-2 -
CASSLGGTGKYEQYF TGCGCCAGCAGCTTGGGTGGGACAGGGAAGTACGAGCAGTACTTC TRBJ2-7 few TRBV5-1 TRBD1
CASSPGGRGAFF TGTGCCAGCAGTCCGGGGGGACGGGGAGCTTTCTTT TRBJ1-1 - TRBV28 -
CASSQQGTNEKLFF TGTGCCAGCAGCCAACAGGGAACTAATGAAAAACTGTTTTTT TRBJ1-4 - TRBV4-2 -
CSASYRDKLFF TGCAGTGCTAGTTACAGGGACAAACTGTTTTTT TRBJ1-4 - TRBV20-1 -